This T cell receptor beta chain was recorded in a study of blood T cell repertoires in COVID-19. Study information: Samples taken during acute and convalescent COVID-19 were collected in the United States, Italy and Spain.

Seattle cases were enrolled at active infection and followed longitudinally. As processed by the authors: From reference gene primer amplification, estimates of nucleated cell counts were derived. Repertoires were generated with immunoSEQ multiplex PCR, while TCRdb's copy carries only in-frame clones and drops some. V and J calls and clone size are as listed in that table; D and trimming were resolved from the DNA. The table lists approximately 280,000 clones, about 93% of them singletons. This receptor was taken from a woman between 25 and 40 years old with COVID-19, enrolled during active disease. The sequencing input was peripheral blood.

Here the CDR3 reads CASSSGGHEQYF. DNA of the CDR3: TGTGCCAGCTCAAGCGGGGGCCACGAGCAGTACTTC. The chain carries TRBV18 and TRBJ2-7; 8 bases fit TRBD2. The germline V gene encodes CDR1 KGHSH and CDR2 LQKENI. The V segment lost 5 bases and the J segment 5 bases; nucleotides outside the gene matches: 2. The CDR3 has 12 amino acids.